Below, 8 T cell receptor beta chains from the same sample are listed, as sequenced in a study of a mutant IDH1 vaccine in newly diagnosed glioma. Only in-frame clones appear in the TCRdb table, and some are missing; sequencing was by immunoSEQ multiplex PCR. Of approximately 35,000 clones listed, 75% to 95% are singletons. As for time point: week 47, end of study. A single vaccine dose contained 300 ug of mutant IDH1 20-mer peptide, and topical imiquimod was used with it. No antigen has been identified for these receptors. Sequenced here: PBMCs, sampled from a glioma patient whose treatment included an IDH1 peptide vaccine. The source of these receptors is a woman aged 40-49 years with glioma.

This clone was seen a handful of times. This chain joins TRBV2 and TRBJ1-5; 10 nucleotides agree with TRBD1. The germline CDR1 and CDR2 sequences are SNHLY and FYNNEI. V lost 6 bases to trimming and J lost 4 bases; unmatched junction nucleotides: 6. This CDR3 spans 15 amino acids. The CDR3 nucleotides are TGTGCCAGCAGCCTTTCGGGACAGGGGAATCAGCCCCAGCATTTT. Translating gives CASSLSGQGNQPQHF. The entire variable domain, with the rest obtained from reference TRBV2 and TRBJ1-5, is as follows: EPEVTQTPSHQVTQMGQEVILRCVPISNHLYFYWYRQILGQKVEFLVSFYNNEISEKSEIFDDQFSVERPDGSNFTLKIRSTKLEDSAMYFCASSLSGQGNQPQHFGDGTRLSIL.

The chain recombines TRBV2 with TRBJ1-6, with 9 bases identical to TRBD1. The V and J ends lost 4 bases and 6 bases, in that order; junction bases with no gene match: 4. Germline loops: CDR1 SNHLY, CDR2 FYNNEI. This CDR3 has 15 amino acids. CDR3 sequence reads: CASSGGTGRNSPLHF. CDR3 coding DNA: TGTGCCAGCAGTGGTGGGACAGGGCGTAATTCACCCCTCCACTTT.

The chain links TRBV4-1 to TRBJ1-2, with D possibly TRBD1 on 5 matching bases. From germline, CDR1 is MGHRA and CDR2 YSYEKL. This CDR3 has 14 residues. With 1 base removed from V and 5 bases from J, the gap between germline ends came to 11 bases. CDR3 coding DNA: TGCGCCAGCAGCCAAGCCGGGGCTTTATATGGCTACACCTTC. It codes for CASSQAGALYGYTF.

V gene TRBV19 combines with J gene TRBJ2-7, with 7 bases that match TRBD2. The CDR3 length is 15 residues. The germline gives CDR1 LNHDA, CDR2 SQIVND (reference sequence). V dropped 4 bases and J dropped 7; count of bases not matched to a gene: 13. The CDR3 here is CASSRAASGTMEQYF. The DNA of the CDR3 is TGTGCCAGTAGTAGGGCGGCTAGCGGAACTATGGAGCAGTACTTC.

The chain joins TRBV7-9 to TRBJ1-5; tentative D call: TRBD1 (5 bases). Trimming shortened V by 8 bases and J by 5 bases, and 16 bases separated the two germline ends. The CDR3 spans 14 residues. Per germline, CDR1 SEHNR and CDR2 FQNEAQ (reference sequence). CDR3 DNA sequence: TGTGCCAGCTACGAAACAGGCTGGGATCAGCCCCAGCATTTT. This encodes CASYETGWDQPQHF.

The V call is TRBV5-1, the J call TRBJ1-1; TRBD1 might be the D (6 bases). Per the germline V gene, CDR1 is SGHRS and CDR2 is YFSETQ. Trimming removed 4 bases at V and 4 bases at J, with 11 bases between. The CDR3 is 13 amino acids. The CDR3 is CASSPWTATEAFF. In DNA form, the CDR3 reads TGCGCCAGCAGCCCCTGGACAGCCACTGAAGCTTTCTTT.

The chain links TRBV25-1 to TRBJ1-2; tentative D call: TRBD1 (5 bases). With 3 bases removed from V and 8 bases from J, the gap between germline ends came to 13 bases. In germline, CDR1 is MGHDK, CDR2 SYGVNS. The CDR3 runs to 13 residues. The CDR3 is CASSEGTTRGYTF. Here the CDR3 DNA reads TGTGCCAGCAGTGAGGGGACGACGCGGGGCTACACCTTC.

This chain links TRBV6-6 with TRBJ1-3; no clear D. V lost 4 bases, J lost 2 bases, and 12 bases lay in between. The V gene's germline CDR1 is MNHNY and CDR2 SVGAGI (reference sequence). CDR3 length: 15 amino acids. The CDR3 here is CASSFPSPTGNTIYF. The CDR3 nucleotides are TGTGCCAGCAGTTTCCCTTCTCCTACTGGAAACACCATATATTTT.